This T cell receptor beta chain is from a study of early T cells in non-severe SARS-CoV-2 infection. At the level of the study: RNA in bulk from unsorted whole blood was sequenced, and chains were unpaired. The study, taken as a whole, reports: The VDJdb matching leaned toward anti-spike CD8 responses and overlooked private and CD4 specificities.

TCRdb reprocessed the 5' RACE reads via MiXCR and lists one record per CDR3 protein. This sample has approximately 49,000 distinct CDR3 sequences; 12% occur once, and the top ten carry 9.1%. In this sample, this clonotype turned up a few times. Its antigen is currently unknown. Sequenced: whole blood. The clonotype originates from an adult who was a healthcare worker with PCR-confirmed SARS-CoV-2 infection or an uninfected control (not recorded which).

CDR3 bases: TGTGCCAGCGATATGAGACAGGGCAATCGTCAGCAGTACTTC. Translating gives CASDMRQGNRQQYF. This chain joins TRBV6-1 and TRBJ2-7; TRBD1 matches 7 bases. With V trimmed by 8 bases and J by 8 bases, 15 bases remained unmatched. CDR3 size: 14 residues. The germline CDR1 and CDR2 sequences are MNHNS and SASEGT.